These T cell receptor beta chains were read from a single sample in a study of cytomegalovirus exposure and HLA in healthy donors. The table came from immunoSEQ multiplex PCR; TCRdb's copy has only in-frame clones and leaves some out. Seen here are about 150,000 clones, roughly 84% observed once, and the top ten hold 2% to 2.5%. Input material: PBMCs. These TCRs come from a human donor in good health. Both conserved end residues are part of each CDR3. D genes are given only for firm matches. Rows give clone size only sometimes, using once, few, many, or a class for an expanded clone.

j_call clone_size v_call d_call cdr3_nt cdr3_aa
TRBJ2-2 . TRBV6-4 TRBD2 TGTGCCAGCAGTGACCGGGAGGACGGGGAGCTGTTTTTT CASSDREDGELFF
TRBJ1-1 . TRBV29-1 TRBD1 TGCAGCGTCGTTGGGACAGGGGGCAAGTACACTGAAGCTTTCTTT CSVVGTGGKYTEAFF
TRBJ2-7 few TRBV10-2 . TGCGCCAGCAGTTCAGGGTCGGGGCAGTACTTC CASSSGSGQYF
TRBJ2-7 . TRBV27 TRBD2 TGTGCCAGCAGGTCCGGACTAGCGTATTACGAGCAGTACTTC CASRSGLAYYEQYF
TRBJ2-1 . TRBV6-6 . TGTGCCAGCAGTCCCCTAGCGGCAAGGGGGTACAATGAGCAGTTCTTC CASSPLAARGYNEQFF
TRBJ1-5 . TRBV18 . TGTGCCAGCTCACAGACTTCAGGGATTAGCAATCAGCCCCAGCATTTT CASSQTSGISNQPQHF
TRBJ2-5 . TRBV9 . TGTGCCAGCAGCCTCGTCCCCGGAGAGACCCAGTACTTC CASSLVPGETQYF
TRBJ2-2 . TRBV7-2 . TGTGCCAGCAGCTGGGGGGACCCATCGAACACCGGGGAGCTGTTTTTT CASSWGDPSNTGELFF
TRBJ1-5 . TRBV25-1 TRBD1 TGTGCCAGCAGCCCCGGGACAGGGGTTAATCAGCCCCAGCATTTT CASSPGTGVNQPQHF
TRBJ1-2 . TRBV6-5 . TGTGCCAGCAGACAGGGAATGGAATGGTCCTACACCTTC CASRQGMEWSYTF
TRBJ1-2 once TRBV28 TRBD1 TGTGCCAGCAGCGCCGGGACAGGACGATATGGCTACACCTTC CASSAGTGRYGYTF
TRBJ2-7 . TRBV7-9 TRBD2 TGTGCCAGCAGCCTGTGGGAGCGGGGTTACTCCTACGAGCAGTACTTC CASSLWERGYSYEQYF
TRBJ2-3 . TRBV2 TRBD2 TGTGCCAGCAGTCGCCGACTAGCGGGAGCAGATACGCAGTATTTT CASSRRLAGADTQYF
TRBJ1-5 . TRBV7-9 . TGTGCCAGCAGCTTATATACTGTTCAGGGATATAGCAATCAGCCCCAGCATTTT CASSLYTVQGYSNQPQHF
TRBJ1-2 . TRBV27 TRBD1 TGTGCCAGCAGATACGCAGGGGGGACGGATGGCTACACCTTC CASRYAGGTDGYTF
TRBJ2-5 . TRBV7-2 . TGTGCCAGCAGTTACCATCGGACAGTCAAAGAGACCCAGTACTTC CASSYHRTVKETQYF
TRBJ2-7 once TRBV5-6 . TGTGCCAGCAGCTTGGGGCAGGGTTTGGGATACGAGCAGTACTTC CASSLGQGLGYEQYF
TRBJ1-5 . TRBV2 . TGTGCCAGCAGTGAAGAGAGGACACCTAATCAGCCCCAGCATTTT CASSEERTPNQPQHF
TRBJ1-2 . TRBV5-4 . TGTGCCAGCAGCCGAGCCGCGGACTATGGCTACACCTTC CASSRAADYGYTF
TRBJ2-2 . TRBV2 . TGTGCCAGCCTGAGACAGGTCGACACCGGGGAGCTGTTTTTT CASLRQVDTGELFF
TRBJ2-3 . TRBV6-1 . TGTGCCAGCAGATGGGAGTGGTTTACGCAGTATTTT CASRWEWFTQYF
TRBJ2-5 . TRBV7-9 TRBD2 TGTGCCAGCAGCTTCCGAACTAGCGTCCGGGAGACCCAGTACTTC CASSFRTSVRETQYF
TRBJ2-1 . TRBV7-8 TRBD1 TGTGCCAGCAGCTTAACAGGGGGCAGCTATGAGCAGTTCTTC CASSLTGGSYEQFF
TRBJ2-5 . TRBV11-1 TRBD2 TGTGCCAGCAGCTTAAGGGGCGTAACGGGGGGAACCCAAGAGACCCAGTACTTC CASSLRGVTGGTQETQYF
TRBJ1-6 few TRBV4-3 . TGCGCCAGCAGCCAAGATCGTGGAGGGTTAGGTTCACCCCTCCACTTT CASSQDRGGLGSPLHF